The rows below give T cell receptor beta chains drawn from one sample of a study of blood T cell repertoires in COVID-19. The data were produced by immunoSEQ multiplex PCR, yet TCRdb's version contains in-frame clones alone and is incomplete. The sample consists of about 220,000 clones, roughly 83% of them appearing once. The sequenced sample consisted of PBMCs or T cells enriched from blood (not recorded which). Receptors were obtained from a woman in her thirties or forties with acute COVID-19. Each CDR3 is given with its conserved first and last residue. A D gene is named only where the DNA matches it firmly.

TRBJ1-3,TRBV6-5,NA,CASSYGALAGNTIYF
TRBJ1-6,TRBV30,TRBD1,CAMKPPRGRFNSPLHF
TRBJ2-2,TRBV7-6,NA,CASSPSRSGELFF
TRBJ1-1,TRBV15,NA,CATSSHSLNTEAFF
TRBJ2-1,TRBV6-5,NA,CASETGVSNEQFF
TRBJ1-2,TRBV5-1,NA,CASSLVAGTRYGYTF
TRBJ2-3,TRBV18,TRBD2,CASSPLLAGEDVDTQYF
TRBJ1-4,TRBV19,TRBD1,CASSFRKGARNEKLFF
TRBJ2-1,TRBV18,TRBD2,CASSPYGGSSYNEQFF
TRBJ2-7,TRBV1,NA,CTSSPVEARIYEQYF
TRBJ2-7,TRBV19,TRBD2,CASSKSAGAFSEQYF
TRBJ2-1,TRBV6-2/TRBV6-3,NA,CASSHLLGGRINEQFF
TRBJ2-5,TRBV7-3,TRBD2,CASSLNLAGDQETQYF
TRBJ1-2,TRBV4-1,NA,CASSHGSGTNYGYTF
TRBJ1-4,TRBV19,TRBD1,CASSYGQELFF
TRBJ2-7,TRBV11-2,NA,CASSSLRGVGFEQYF
TRBJ2-7,TRBV7-3,TRBD2,CASSLNGGSSYEQYF
TRBJ1-1,TRBV6-1,TRBD1,CASSERGLEAFF
TRBJ1-1,TRBV7-2,TRBD1,CASSIRQGGQKGTEAFF
TRBJ1-2,TRBV29-1,NA,CSVSGIGYGYTF
TRBJ2-2,TRBV9,NA,CASSPTGLAGELFF
TRBJ2-7,TRBV5-4,TRBD2,CASRPGGTSSYEQYF
TRBJ1-1,TRBV15,NA,CATSRGRLNTEAFF
TRBJ2-5,TRBV11-2,TRBD2,CASTPALAGVGKTQYF
TRBJ2-3,TRBV5-5,TRBD1,CASSKGQGITDTQYF
TRBJ1-1,TRBV5-1,TRBD1,CASSFTGQALEAFF
TRBJ1-1,TRBV28,NA,CASSLDSTEAFF